This TCR beta chain stems from a study of beta chain features in type 1 diabetes. Findings and limits, study-wide: TCRB repertoires of naive, central memory and Treg cells appeared more similar among patients than among healthy donors. Highly expressing activated T cells could be over-counted with a cDNA template.

The authors reverse transcribed all of the isolated RNA, so sequencing captured expressed TCRB transcripts. Roughly 3.6 million reads was the average for naive, central memory and regulatory T cell samples. The data were produced by immunoSEQ multiplex PCR, yet TCRdb's version contains in-frame clones alone and is incomplete. The table lists approximately 400,000 clones, less than 15% of them singletons. Germline assignment: CDR1 SGHNT and CDR2 YYREEE (reference sequence). The CDR3 covers 17 residues. Between the trimmed V and J ends, which lost 2 bases and 8 bases, there was a span of 22 bases. Each sorted population was over 98% pure. Comment on this clone: Its antigen is not known.

The chain joins TRBV5-4 to TRBJ1-4; D may be TRBD1 (5 bases). This clonotype was obtained from a woman aged 18-29 years in good health. The source material was naive CD4+ T cells from blood. CDR3 DNA: TGTGCCAGCAGCTTCGCCGGACATTTAAGCGTTGGGGAAAAACTGTTTTTT. This sequence encodes CASSFAGHLSVGEKLFF.